The next 16 T cell receptor beta chains were all read from a single sample in a study of beta chain features in type 1 diabetes. Expressed TCRB transcripts were sequenced, since all the RNA that had been isolated was reverse transcribed. Profiling relied on immunoSEQ multiplex PCR, and the TCRdb table lists in-frame clones only, not all of them. Of tens of thousands of clones in the sample, roughly 34% are singletons; the top ten hold 0.45% to 0.55%. The sample was stem cell memory CD4+ T cells from blood. The receptor set was obtained from a woman in her late teens or twenties in good health.

The chain couples TRBV7-8 to TRBJ2-1, with TRBD2 matching 7 bases. V shed 6 bases, J shed 2 bases, and the junction held 13 bases outside the gene matches. The CDR3 runs 17 residues. Germline V gene lookup returns CDR1 SGHVS and CDR2 FQNEAQ. DNA of the CDR3: TGTGCCAGCAGGAGAGGGGTGGGAGGGCCCCCCTACAATGAGCAGTTCTTC. Translation: CASRRGVGGPPYNEQFF.

The chain joins TRBV15 to TRBJ2-3; TRBD2 aligns across 9 bases. Losses at the gene ends were 8 bases for V and 4 bases for J; bases not matched to a gene: 13. The CDR3 has 16 residues. Germline assignment: CDR1 LNHNV and CDR2 YYDKDF (reference sequence). CDR3 sequence reads: CATAGRGGRQADTQYF. The CDR3, as DNA: TGTGCCACCGCGGGGCGGGGGGGCCGACAAGCAGATACGCAGTATTTT.

The rearrangement links TRBV12-5 to TRBJ1-2, with D unresolved. Germline V gives CDR1 LGHNT, CDR2 FRNRAP. V gave up 7 bases and J gave up 3 bases, with 24 bases separating them. The CDR3 loop spans 17 amino acids. CDR3: CASATSERLPVYYGYTF. DNA for the CDR3: TGTGCTAGTGCCACGAGCGAACGGCTGCCCGTTTACTATGGCTACACCTTC.

The CDR3 DNA reads TGTGCCAGCAGCACTACAGGGGTTGGAGTCAATCAGCCCCAGCATTTT. Translating it yields CASSTTGVGVNQPQHF. This chain connects TRBV7-2 to TRBJ1-5; 7 bases are a match to TRBD1. V was pared by 5 bases and J by 3 bases, with 10 bases of the junction left unmatched. The CDR3 length is 16 residues. CDR1 SGHTA and CDR2 FQGNSA come from the germline V gene.

The chain has TRBV7-2 and TRBJ1-1; 7 bases agree with TRBD1. The CDR3 loop spans 15 amino acids. Germline values: CDR1 SGHTA, CDR2 FQGNSA. V was clipped by 0 bases and J by 10 bases; unmatched bases: 11. The CDR3 bases are TGTGCCAGCAGCTTAGCCACGTCAGGGGGTCGCGGAGCTTTCTTT. Translated: CASSLATSGGRGAFF.

A few counts support this clone. The gene calls are TRBV4-1 and TRBJ2-2; 12 bases fit TRBD1. Germline V gives CDR1 MGHRA, CDR2 YSYEKL. This CDR3 comprises 16 residues. The V and J ends lost 4 bases and 4 bases, in that order; junction bases with no gene match: 4. This CDR3 reads CASSRGQGALTGELFF. CDR3 bases: TGCGCCAGCAGCCGGGGACAGGGGGCGCTCACCGGGGAGCTGTTTTTT.

The chain links TRBV5-4 to TRBJ2-2; D is perhaps TRBD1 (5 bases). Trimming left V 4 bases short and J 5 bases short, with 9 bases between. The CDR3 is made up of 13 amino acids. Germline V gives CDR1 SGHNT, CDR2 YYREEE (reference sequence). CDR3 sequence reads: CASSQGETGELFF. The CDR3 nucleotides are TGTGCCAGCAGCCAAGGGGAAACCGGGGAGCTGTTTTTT.

CDR3 bases: TGTGCCAGCAGCTTCGGGGGGCAGGGCACCGGGGAGCTGTTTTTT. The encoded protein is CASSFGGQGTGELFF. This sequence joins TRBV5-6 and TRBJ2-2, with D tentatively TRBD2 (7 bases). CDR1 SGHDT and CDR2 YYEEEE come from the germline V gene. Between the trimmed V and J ends, which lost 2 bases and 4 bases, there was a span of 12 bases. The CDR3 loop spans 15 amino acids.

This clone came up a few times. The chain is built from TRBV29-1 and TRBJ2-5; TRBD1 might be the D (6 bases). Trimming pared 5 bases from V and 5 bases from J, leaving 18 bases between. This CDR3 has 14 residues. Germline CDR1 reads SQVTM; CDR2 reads ANQGSEA. The DNA for the CDR3 is TGCAGCGTTTTAAGTGAGTCAGGGGTCGAGACCCAGTACTTC. Encoded protein: CSVLSESGVETQYF. The full variable domain, completed using reference TRBV29-1 and TRBJ2-5, is SAVISQKPSRDICQRGTSLTIQCQVDSQVTMMFWYRQQPGQSLTLIATANQGSEATYESGFVIDKFPISRPNLTFSTLTVSNMSPEDSSIYLCSVLSESGVETQYFGPGTRLLVL.

The V call is TRBV7-2, the J call TRBJ1-1; D perhaps matches TRBD1 (5 bases). The CDR3 covers 17 residues. Trimming stripped 3 bases from V and 3 bases from J, with 20 bases between. Germline-derived CDR1 and CDR2 are SGHTA and FQGNSA. The CDR3 DNA is TGTGCCAGCAGCTTTTGGGGAATTAAAGGGACTCACACTGAAGCTTTCTTT. As protein: CASSFWGIKGTHTEAFF.

The V and J genes are TRBV7-9 and TRBJ2-6; a possible D gene is TRBD1 (5 bases). V lost 4 bases and J 0 bases, leaving 13 bases between the germline ends. This CDR3 region has 17 residues. The germline V gene encodes CDR1 SEHNR and CDR2 FQNEAQ (reference sequence). The CDR3 DNA reads as TGTGCCAGCAGCTATGGGGCCGCTAACTCTGGGGCCAACGTCCTGACTTTC. As protein: CASSYGAANSGANVLTF. Together with reference TRBV7-9 and TRBJ2-6, the CDR3 gives the full variable domain: DTGVSQNPRHKITKRGQNVTFRCDPISEHNRLYWYRQTLGQGPEFLTYFQNEAQLEKSRLLSDRFSAERPKGSFSTLEIQRTEQGDSAMYLCASSYGAANSGANVLTFGAGSRLTVL.

This clone was seen a few times. Other DNA sequences within the sample encode an identical CDR3. This rearrangement joins TRBV7-2 to TRBJ1-5, with TRBD1 matching over 8 bases. Per germline, CDR1 SGHTA and CDR2 FQGNSA. V lost 5 bases, J lost 7 bases, and 4 bases stayed unmatched. This CDR3 is 13 amino acids long. CDR3 protein: CASSDRDRQPQHF. The CDR3 DNA sequence: TGTGCCAGCAGCGACCGGGACAGGCAGCCCCAGCATTTT.

This clone has more than one count but fewer than ten. The chain couples TRBV11-3 to TRBJ2-1; possibly TRBD1 for D (6 bases). Trimming shortened V by 2 bases and J by 4 bases, and 15 bases separated the two germline ends. Germline V lookup: CDR1 SGHNT, CDR2 YENEEA. The CDR3 has 16 residues. The CDR3 loop is CASSLMGAVRYNEQFF. CDR3 bases: TGTGCCAGCAGCTTAATGGGGGCCGTAAGATACAATGAGCAGTTCTTC.

This chain uses TRBV6-1 with TRBJ2-7; 7 nucleotides agree with TRBD1. The germline gives CDR1 MNHNS, CDR2 SASEGT. J gave up 5 bases and V 5 bases, and 12 bases lay outside the gene matches. This CDR3 is built from 15 residues. The CDR3 DNA sequence: TGTGCCAGCAGTTTTAAGACAGGGTACCGCCACGAGCAGTACTTC. Its protein product is CASSFKTGYRHEQYF.

This chain uses TRBV27 with TRBJ2-5; D is perhaps TRBD1 (6 bases). There are 15 residues in the CDR3. CDR1 is MNHEY, CDR2 SMNVEV, per germline (reference sequence). V lost 5 bases and J lost 5, with 18 bases in between. In DNA form, the CDR3 reads TGTGCCAGCAGTCCGTGGACAGCGAGGGGGGAGACCCAGTACTTC. Amino acid sequence: CASSPWTARGETQYF.

This sequence joins TRBV12-5 and TRBJ2-7; 11 bases line up with TRBD1. Germline-derived CDR1 and CDR2 are LGHNT and FRNRAP. CDR3 size: 14 residues. V trimming: 5 bases; J trimming: 7 bases; junction bases outside the gene matches: 7. The CDR3 sequence is CASGLGQGVQEQYF. The CDR3 DNA sequence: TGTGCTAGTGGTCTGGGACAGGGGGTTCAAGAGCAGTACTTC.